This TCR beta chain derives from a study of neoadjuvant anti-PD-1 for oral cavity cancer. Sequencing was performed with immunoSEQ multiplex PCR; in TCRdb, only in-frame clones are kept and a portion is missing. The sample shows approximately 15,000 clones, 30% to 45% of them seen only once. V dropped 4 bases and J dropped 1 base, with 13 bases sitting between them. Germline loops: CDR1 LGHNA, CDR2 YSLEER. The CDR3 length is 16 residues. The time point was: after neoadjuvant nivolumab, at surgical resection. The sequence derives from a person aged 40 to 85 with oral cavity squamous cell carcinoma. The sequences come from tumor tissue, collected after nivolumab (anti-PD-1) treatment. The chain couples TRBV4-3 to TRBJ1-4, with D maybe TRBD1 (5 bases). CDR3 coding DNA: TGCGCCAGCAGCCCAACCGAGGGGCTAACTAATGAAAAACTGTTTTTT. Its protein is CASSPTEGLTNEKLFF.